A selection of T cell receptor beta chains follows, all from one sample in a study of T cell responses to AZD1222 COVID-19 vaccine. Assay: immunoSEQ multiplex PCR; the TCRdb copy retains only in-frame clones and omits some. This sample carries more than 100,000 clones, about 87% of them seen once, and the ten largest clones take more than 7.5%. The source material was peripheral blood, sampled on day 0 of AZD1222 vaccination. The receptors come from an adult in good health. The CDR3 runs from the conserved cysteine through the conserved F or W. Each record gives: D gene, V gene, clone size, J gene, CDR3 protein, CDR3 DNA. A D gene is named only where the DNA matches it firmly. The size entry is marked missing in some rows and otherwise reads once, few, many or a size class.

>-|TRBV30|-|TRBJ1-4
CAWSNGFGTNEKLFF
TGTGCCTGGAGTAACGGGTTTGGAACTAATGAAAAACTGTTTTTT
>TRBD2|TRBV13|-|TRBJ2-5
CASGGGARETQYF
TGTGCCAGCGGCGGGGGGGCCAGGGAGACCCAGTACTTC
>-|TRBV7-6|-|TRBJ1-3
CASSFEGSPSGNTIYF
TGTGCCAGCAGCTTTGAGGGTTCGCCCTCTGGAAACACCATATATTTT
>TRBD1|TRBV6-6|many|TRBJ1-6
CASSWGFGDSNSPLHF
TGTGCCAGCAGTTGGGGGTTTGGGGACAGTAATTCACCCCTCCACTTT
>-|TRBV28|-|TRBJ2-7
CASNNRWDEQYF
TGTGCCAGCAATAACCGGTGGGACGAGCAGTACTTC
>TRBD1|TRBV7-3|-|TRBJ1-3
CASSRRDRENTIYF
TGTGCCAGCAGCCGCCGGGACAGGGAAAACACCATATATTTT
>TRBD1|TRBV18|-|TRBJ1-4
CASSPGQGNEKLFF
TGTGCCAGCTCTCCGGGACAGGGGAATGAAAAACTGTTTTTT
>-|TRBV29-1|-|TRBJ1-5
CSVGAGSNQPQHF
TGCAGCGTTGGCGCGGGCAGCAATCAGCCCCAGCATTTT
>TRBD1|TRBV5-5|once|TRBJ1-1
CASSLRPGQMNTEAFF
TGTGCCAGCAGCCTAAGACCGGGACAGATGAACACTGAAGCTTTCTTT
>-|TRBV18|-|TRBJ1-2
CASSPQGRDYGYTF
TGTGCCAGCTCACCACAGGGACGGGACTATGGCTACACCTTC
>TRBD2|TRBV7-3|-|TRBJ2-3
CASSSRTSADTQYF
TGTGCCAGCAGCTCCCGGACTAGCGCAGATACGCAGTATTTT
>-|TRBV7-9|-|TRBJ1-3
CASSPEWGRSGNTIYF
TGTGCCAGCAGCCCAGAGTGGGGGCGCTCTGGAAACACCATATATTTT
>-|TRBV3-1/TRBV3-2|-|TRBJ1-3
CASSQDPGPRVGNTIYF
TGTGCCAGCAGCCAAGATCCAGGGCCACGGGTTGGAAACACCATATATTTT
>TRBD1|TRBV27|-|TRBJ2-3
CASSPDRGWTDTQYF
TGTGCCAGCAGCCCGGACAGGGGGTGGACAGATACGCAGTATTTT
>-|TRBV30|-|TRBJ2-1
CAWSVLGSVLSYNEQFF
TGTGCCTGGAGTGTATTAGGTTCGGTCCTCTCCTACAATGAGCAGTTCTTC
>TRBD1|TRBV13|-|TRBJ2-4
CASSPQTGSGNIQYF
TGTGCCAGCAGCCCCCAGACAGGGTCCGGAAACATTCAGTACTTC